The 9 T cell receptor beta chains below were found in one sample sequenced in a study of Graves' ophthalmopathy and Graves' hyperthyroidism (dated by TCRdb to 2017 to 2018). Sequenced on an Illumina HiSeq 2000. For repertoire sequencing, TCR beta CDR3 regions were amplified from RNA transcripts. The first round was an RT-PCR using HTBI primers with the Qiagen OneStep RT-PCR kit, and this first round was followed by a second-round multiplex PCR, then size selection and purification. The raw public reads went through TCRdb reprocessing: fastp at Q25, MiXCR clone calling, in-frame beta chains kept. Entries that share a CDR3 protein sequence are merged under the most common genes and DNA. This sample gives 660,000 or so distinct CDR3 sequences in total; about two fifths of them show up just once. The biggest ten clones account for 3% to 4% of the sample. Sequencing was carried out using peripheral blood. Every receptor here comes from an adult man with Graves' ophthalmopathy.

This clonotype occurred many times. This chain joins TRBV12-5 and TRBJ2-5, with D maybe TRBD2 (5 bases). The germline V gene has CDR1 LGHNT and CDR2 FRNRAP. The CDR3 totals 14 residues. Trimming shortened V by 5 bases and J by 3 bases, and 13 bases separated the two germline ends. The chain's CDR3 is CASGEGYSKETQYF. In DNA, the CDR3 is TGTGCTAGTGGTGAGGGCTACTCCAAAGAGACCCAGTACTTC.

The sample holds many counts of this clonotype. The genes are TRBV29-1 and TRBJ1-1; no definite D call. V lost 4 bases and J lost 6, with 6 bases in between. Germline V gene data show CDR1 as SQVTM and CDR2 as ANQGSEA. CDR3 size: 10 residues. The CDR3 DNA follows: TGCAGCGTTGCCGAATCTGAAGCTTTCTTT. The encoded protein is CSVAESEAFF.

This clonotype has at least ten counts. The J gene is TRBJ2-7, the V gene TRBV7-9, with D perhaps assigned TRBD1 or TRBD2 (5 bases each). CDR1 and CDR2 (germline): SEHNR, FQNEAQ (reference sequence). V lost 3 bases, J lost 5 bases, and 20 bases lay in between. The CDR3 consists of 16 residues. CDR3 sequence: CASSFLRGPRSHEQYF. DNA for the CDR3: TGTGCCAGCAGCTTTTTAAGGGGACCCCGCAGCCACGAGCAGTACTTC.

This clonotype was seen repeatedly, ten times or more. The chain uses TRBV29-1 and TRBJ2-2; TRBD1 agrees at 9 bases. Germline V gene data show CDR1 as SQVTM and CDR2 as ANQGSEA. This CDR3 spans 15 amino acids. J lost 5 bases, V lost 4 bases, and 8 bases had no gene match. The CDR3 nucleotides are TGCAGCGTTGGGCGGGACAGGGTTGGAACCGGGGAGCTGTTTTTT. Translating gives CSVGRDRVGTGELFF.

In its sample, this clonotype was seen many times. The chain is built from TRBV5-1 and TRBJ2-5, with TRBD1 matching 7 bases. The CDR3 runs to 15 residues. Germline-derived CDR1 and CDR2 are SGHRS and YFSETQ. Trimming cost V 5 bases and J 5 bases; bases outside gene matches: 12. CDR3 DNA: TGCGCCAGCAGAACTACAGGGGACGAGTCGGAGACCCAGTACTTC. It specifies CASRTTGDESETQYF.

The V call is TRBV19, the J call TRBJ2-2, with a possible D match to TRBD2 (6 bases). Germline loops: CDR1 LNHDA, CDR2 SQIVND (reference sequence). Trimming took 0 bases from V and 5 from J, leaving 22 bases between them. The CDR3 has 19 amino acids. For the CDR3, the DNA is TGTGCCAGTAGTATAGATCGGGACGGGAGAATGTTTGGTACCGGGGAGCTGTTTTTT. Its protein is CASSIDRDGRMFGTGELFF.

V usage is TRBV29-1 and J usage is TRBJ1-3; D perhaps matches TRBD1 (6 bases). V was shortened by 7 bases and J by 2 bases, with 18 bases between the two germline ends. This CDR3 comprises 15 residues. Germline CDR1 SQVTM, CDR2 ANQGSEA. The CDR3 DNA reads TGCAGCGCCTCAAGGGAGGGGGAGACTGGAAACACCATATATTTT. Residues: CSASREGETGNTIYF.

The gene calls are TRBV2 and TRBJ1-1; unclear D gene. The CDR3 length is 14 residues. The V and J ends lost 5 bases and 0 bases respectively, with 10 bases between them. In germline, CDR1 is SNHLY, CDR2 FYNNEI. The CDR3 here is CASSRDGMNTEAFF. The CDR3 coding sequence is TGTGCCAGCAGTCGCGACGGGATGAACACTGAAGCTTTCTTT.

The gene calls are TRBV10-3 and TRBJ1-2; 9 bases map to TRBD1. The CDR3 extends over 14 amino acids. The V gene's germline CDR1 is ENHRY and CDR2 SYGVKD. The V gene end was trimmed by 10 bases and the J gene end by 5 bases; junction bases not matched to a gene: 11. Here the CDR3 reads CASGLPGQGYGYTF. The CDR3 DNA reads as TGTGCCAGCGGCCTACCGGGACAGGGATATGGCTACACCTTC.